This paragraph reports one TCR beta chain. Assay used: immunoSEQ multiplex PCR; TCRdb lists only in-frame clones, some missing. This sample yields about 120,000 clones, of which 70% to 90% are seen a single time; 3.4% belongs to the top ten. The data derive from a study of control samples from healthy donors and cancer patients. CDR3 length: 15 amino acids. Germline CDR1 is LNHDA and CDR2 is SQIVND (reference sequence). V lost 3 bases and J lost 3, with 15 bases in between. The clonotype originates from a man aged 40-55 years in good health. The sequenced material came from blood. The chain has TRBV19 and TRBJ2-7; possibly TRBD1 or TRBD2 for D (5 bases each). Here the CDR3 reads CASSIGWAGGYEQYF. In DNA form, the CDR3 reads TGTGCCAGTAGTATCGGGTGGGCTGGGGGCTACGAGCAGTACTTC. The whole variable domain, remainder taken from reference TRBV19 and TRBJ2-7, is DGGITQSPKYLFRKEGQNVTLSCEQNLNHDAMYWYRQDPGQGLRLIYYSQIVNDFQKGDIAEGYSVSREKKESFPLTVTSAQKNPTAFYLCASSIGWAGGYEQYFGPGTRLTVT.